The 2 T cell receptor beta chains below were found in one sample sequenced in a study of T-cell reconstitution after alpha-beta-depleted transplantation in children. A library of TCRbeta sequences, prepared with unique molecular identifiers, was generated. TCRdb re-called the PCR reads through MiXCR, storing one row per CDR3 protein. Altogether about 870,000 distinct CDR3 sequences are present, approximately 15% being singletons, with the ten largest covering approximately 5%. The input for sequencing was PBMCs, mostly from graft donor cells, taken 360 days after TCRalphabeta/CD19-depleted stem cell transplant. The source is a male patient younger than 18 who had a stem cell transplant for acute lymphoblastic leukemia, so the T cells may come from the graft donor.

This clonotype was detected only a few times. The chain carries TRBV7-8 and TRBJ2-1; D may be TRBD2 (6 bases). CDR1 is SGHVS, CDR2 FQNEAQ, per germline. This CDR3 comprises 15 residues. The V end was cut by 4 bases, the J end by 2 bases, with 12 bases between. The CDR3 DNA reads TGTGCCAGCAGCTCCCGGGACTGGACCTACAATGAGCAGTTCTTC. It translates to CASSSRDWTYNEQFF.

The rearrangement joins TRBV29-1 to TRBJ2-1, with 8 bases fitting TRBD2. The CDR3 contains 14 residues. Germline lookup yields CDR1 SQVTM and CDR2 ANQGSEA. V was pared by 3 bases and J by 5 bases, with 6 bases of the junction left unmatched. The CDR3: CSVDISGVNNEQFF. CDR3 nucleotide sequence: TGCAGCGTTGATATTAGCGGGGTTAACAATGAGCAGTTCTTC.